In this sample, the clone carrying this T cell receptor (beta chain) turned up many times. The data were taken from a study of blood T cell repertoires in COVID-19. The assay was immunoSEQ multiplex PCR, and TCRdb's table has in-frame clones only and misses some. The repertoire has approximately 130,000 clones, approximately 80% of them found once; the top ten carry around 20%. V was pared by 1 base and J by 5 bases, with 18 bases between. CDR1 and CDR2 from the germline V gene are MGHRA and YSYEKL. This CDR3 comprises 18 residues. The clonotype comes from an elderly man with acute or convalescent COVID-19. Material for sequencing was peripheral blood. The J gene is TRBJ1-6, the V gene TRBV4-1; possibly TRBD1 for D (6 bases). DNA for the CDR3: TGCGCCAGCAGCCAAGCTGTGTTGAGGGGGTACCATAATTCACCCCTCCACTTT. Its protein is CASSQAVLRGYHNSPLHF.